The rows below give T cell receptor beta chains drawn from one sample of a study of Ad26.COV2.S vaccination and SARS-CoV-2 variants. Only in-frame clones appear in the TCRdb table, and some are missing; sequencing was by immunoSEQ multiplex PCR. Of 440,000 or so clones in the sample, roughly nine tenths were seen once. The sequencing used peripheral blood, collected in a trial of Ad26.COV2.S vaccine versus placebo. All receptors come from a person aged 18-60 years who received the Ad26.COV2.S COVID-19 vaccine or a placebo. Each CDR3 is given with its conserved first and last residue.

CDR3: CASSLPPGAYYGYTF
J: TRBJ1-2
V: TRBV5-4

CDR3: CASSVATGGAVSSGELFF
J: TRBJ2-2
V: TRBV9

CDR3: CASSLGPTDSYEQYF
J: TRBJ2-7
V: TRBV13

CDR3: CSVAQFSGTGGGSGYGYTF
J: TRBJ1-2
V: TRBV29-1

CDR3: CASSSRDGYGYTF
J: TRBJ1-2
V: TRBV27

CDR3: CASSARDSLGETQYF
J: TRBJ2-5
V: TRBV7-9

CDR3: CAISNRDRDYEQYF
J: TRBJ2-7
V: TRBV10-3

CDR3: CASSEGGYFGEQYF
J: TRBJ2-7
V: TRBV5-1

CDR3: CASSIWSGEQYF
J: TRBJ2-7
V: TRBV19

CDR3: CASRDQGETQYF
J: TRBJ2-5
V: TRBV5-1

CDR3: CASRTTTSSYEQYF
J: TRBJ2-7
V: TRBV28

CDR3: CASSQALFSYEQYF
J: TRBJ2-7
V: TRBV3-1/TRBV3-2

CDR3: CASSFMGIGGYTF
J: TRBJ1-2
V: TRBV27

CDR3: CASSLRWVRGLDGNTIYF
J: TRBJ1-3
V: TRBV7-2

CDR3: CASSLPASGSIYEQYF
J: TRBJ2-7
V: TRBV7-8

CDR3: CASSQGVSGGSVYNEQFF
J: TRBJ2-1
V: TRBV4-2

CDR3: CASSATTGGTEAFF
J: TRBJ1-1
V: TRBV27

CDR3: CASSVALAAYNEQFF
J: TRBJ2-1
V: TRBV9

CDR3: CASSEDEEGQANYNEQFF
J: TRBJ2-1
V: TRBV2

CDR3: CASSLPGSYNEQFF
J: TRBJ2-1
V: TRBV5-4

CDR3: CASRGTTNYGYTF
J: TRBJ1-2
V: TRBV2

CDR3: CASTISWVNRGVQETQYF
J: TRBJ2-5
V: TRBV7-9

CDR3: CASSPGPGASETQYF
J: TRBJ2-5
V: TRBV6-5

CDR3: CASSVGGSLLTYEQYF
J: TRBJ2-7
V: TRBV9

CDR3: CAIGDLDEQFF
J: TRBJ2-1
V: TRBV10-3

CDR3: CASSPPTSEQYF
J: TRBJ2-7
V: TRBV18

CDR3: CASTPSGRSDEQFF
J: TRBJ2-1
V: TRBV10-2

CDR3: CASSSTGGYQETQYF
J: TRBJ2-5
V: TRBV7-2

CDR3: CASCGASGLDTQYF
J: TRBJ2-3
V: TRBV7-9

CDR3: CAWRGGDTEAFF
J: TRBJ1-1
V: TRBV30

CDR3: CASSQGTYYGYTF
J: TRBJ1-2
V: TRBV4-2

CDR3: CAWRDRDYEQYF
J: TRBJ2-7
V: TRBV30

CDR3: CATSRDRASGRGTDTQYF
J: TRBJ2-3
V: TRBV15

CDR3: CASSRLPSGSRDEQFF
J: TRBJ2-1
V: TRBV28

CDR3: CASSLQGNTEAFF
J: TRBJ1-1
V: TRBV7-9

CDR3: CASRQSRSGNTIYF
J: TRBJ1-3
V: TRBV6-5

CDR3: CASSSGGGFPYEQYF
J: TRBJ2-7
V: TRBV5-1

CDR3: CASSLSGRGLVYEQYF
J: TRBJ2-7
V: TRBV27

CDR3: CASSRTDTEAFF
J: TRBJ1-1
V: TRBV7-9

CDR3: CATEQDTEAFF
J: TRBJ1-1
V: TRBV15

CDR3: CASSLTGNTEAFF
J: TRBJ1-1
V: TRBV27

CDR3: CASSLLRGRGELFF
J: TRBJ2-2
V: TRBV6-5

CDR3: CASLLLGTANTEAFF
J: TRBJ1-1
V: TRBV19

CDR3: CASSSYTYRGNTIYF
J: TRBJ1-3
V: TRBV7-8

CDR3: CASSHRLAGGSADTQYF
J: TRBJ2-3
V: TRBV4-1

CDR3: CASSTSTGSYEQYF
J: TRBJ2-7
V: TRBV27

CDR3: CASSAGYFYGYTF
J: TRBJ1-2
V: TRBV6-5

CDR3: CASRVAGLTDTQYF
J: TRBJ2-3
V: TRBV6-5

CDR3: CASSLVSTDTQYF
J: TRBJ2-3
V: TRBV27

CDR3: CASSPSGVLAGGETQYF
J: TRBJ2-5
V: TRBV3-1/TRBV3-2

CDR3: CASSSSRDPTSANEQFF
J: TRBJ2-1
V: TRBV27

CDR3: CASSLAGGADTQYF
J: TRBJ2-3
V: TRBV19

CDR3: CASGDRDRGNYGYTF
J: TRBJ1-2
V: TRBV5-1

CDR3: CASSVGLMGNTEAFF
J: TRBJ1-1
V: TRBV9

CDR3: CASSPGASYEQYF
J: TRBJ2-7
V: TRBV19

CDR3: CASSPVPGHGYEQYF
J: TRBJ2-7
V: TRBV7-9

CDR3: CASGRTDPNTGELFF
J: TRBJ2-2
V: TRBV7-9

CDR3: CASSHDSGPRVGTGELFF
J: TRBJ2-2
V: TRBV3-1/TRBV3-2

CDR3: CAISESVQGFQPQHF
J: TRBJ1-5
V: TRBV10-3